This TCR beta chain emerged from a study of STAT5B mutations in CD4+ large granular lymphocyte leukemia. Controls came from buffy coats of healthy blood donors. General study results and limits: Data were not HLA-matched across samples. TRBV06-family usage was enriched in top patient clones (8/27) versus controls (2/35).

Remarks on this clone: Its antigen is still unknown.

CDR3 length: 11 amino acids. V was cut by 5 bases and J by 15 bases, with 14 bases left in between. Germline V gene data show CDR1 as SGHTA and CDR2 as FQGNSA. The assay was run at survey level. Using immunoSEQ multiplex PCR, the repertoire was profiled, and TCRdb retains in-frame clones only, with some absent. The table includes 30,000 to 40,000 clones, about four fifths detected once. This sequence was found in a human donor in good health. Sequenced sample: CD4+ T cells from blood buffy coats. This rearrangement joins TRBV7-2 to TRBJ2-1, with a weak D call TRBD1 (6 bases). The CDR3 bases are TGTGCCAGCAGCGTTACAGGGTTTTGGTTCTTC. It specifies CASSVTGFWFF.